A selection of T cell receptor beta chains follows, all from one sample in a study of human T cells and chemical hapten exposure. TCRdb re-called the RACE reads with MiXCR, one entry per CDR3 protein. The data contain tens of thousands of distinct CDR3 sequences, approximately 11% of them singletons. Sequencing was performed on whole blood, taken in connection with sensitization to the hapten diphenylcyclopropenone (DPC). All receptors come from a woman in her forties or fifties with alopecia areata. Some clones in this sample may be carry-over from other donors' samples. The CDR3 runs from the conserved cysteine through the conserved F or W. Each record gives: V gene, CDR3 length, J gene, clone size, D gene, CDR3 protein, CDR3 DNA. A D gene is named only where the DNA matches it firmly. Rows give clone size only sometimes, using once, few, many, or a class for an expanded clone.

>TRBV10-2|15|TRBJ2-7|NA|TRBD2
CATKESGGRVREQYF
TGCGCCACCAAGGAGAGCGGGGGAAGGGTTCGGGAGCAGTACTTC
>TRBV7-2|14|TRBJ1-6|NA|NA
CVSAGTPHNSPLHF
TGTGTCAGCGCCGGGACCCCCCATAATTCACCCCTCCACTTT
>TRBV9|16|TRBJ2-1|few|TRBD2
CASSYGTSGTYNEQFF
TGTGCCAGCAGCTACGGGACTAGCGGAACCTACAATGAGCAGTTCTTC
>TRBV7-2|13|TRBJ2-7|NA|NA
CASSLGHFREQYF
TGTGCCAGCAGCCTTGGGCATTTTCGGGAGCAGTACTTC
>TRBV12-3/TRBV12-4|15|TRBJ2-7|NA|NA
CASSPQGGGPYEQYF
TGTGCCAGCAGTCCCCAGGGCGGGGGCCCCTACGAGCAGTACTTC
>TRBV28|17|TRBJ1-6|few|NA
CASSPSGASYNNSPLHF
TGTGCCAGCAGCCCTTCGGGAGCATCCTATAATAATTCACCCCTCCACTTT
>TRBV29-1|13|TRBJ2-1|many|NA
CSVDRDGYNEQFF
TGCAGCGTTGATAGGGACGGATACAATGAGCAGTTCTTC
>TRBV14|16|TRBJ2-7|NA|NA
CASSLSRGSFSSEQYF
TGTGCCAGCAGCTTAAGTAGGGGAAGTTTCTCCAGCGAGCAGTACTTC
>TRBV30|13|TRBJ1-2|NA|NA
CASTLRGAHGYTF
TGTGCCTCCACTCTTCGGGGCGCCCATGGCTACACCTTC
>TRBV10-2|16|TRBJ2-5|many|TRBD1
CASSELTGGSRETQYF
TGCGCCAGCAGTGAGTTGACAGGGGGCTCAAGAGAGACCCAGTACTTC
>TRBV7-9|14|TRBJ1-2|NA|TRBD1
CASSSLTGGYGYTF
TGTGCCAGCAGCTCCTTGACAGGGGGCTATGGCTACACCTTC
>TRBV27|15|TRBJ1-6|few|NA
CASSLSPKGDSPLHF
TGTGCCAGCAGTTTATCCCCCAAGGGCGATTCACCCCTCCACTTT
>TRBV13|15|TRBJ2-6|few|NA
CASSLEAVGANVLTF
TGTGCCAGCAGCTTAGAGGCCGTTGGGGCCAACGTCCTGACTTTC
>TRBV6-4|14|TRBJ2-1|many|NA
CAGMKEGPYNEQFF
TGTGCCGGTATGAAGGAGGGCCCCTACAATGAGCAGTTCTTC
>TRBV28|17|TRBJ2-6|few|NA
CASSLHEQLSGANVLTF
TGTGCCAGCAGTTTGCATGAACAGCTCTCTGGGGCCAACGTCCTGACTTTC
>TRBV14|16|TRBJ2-7|NA|NA
CASSQDHLRSSYEQYF
TGTGCCAGCAGCCAAGATCACCTCAGGAGCTCCTACGAGCAGTACTTC
>TRBV28|14|TRBJ2-7|NA|NA
CATSGKGRIYEQYF
TGTGCCACCTCAGGGAAGGGCCGAATTTACGAGCAGTACTTC
>TRBV7-9|14|TRBJ2-6|many|NA
CASSRKSGANVLTF
TGTGCCAGCAGTCGGAAATCTGGGGCCAACGTCCTGACTTTC
>TRBV12-5|17|TRBJ1-4|NA|NA
CASGLVGARVLLEKLFF
TGTGCTAGTGGTTTGGTAGGAGCCCGCGTCCTCCTGGAAAAACTGTTTTTT
>TRBV18|14|TRBJ1-1|many|TRBD1
CASSPRQGGTEAFF
TGTGCCAGCTCACCCAGACAGGGCGGCACTGAAGCTTTCTTT
>TRBV6-1|10|TRBJ1-2|many|NA
CASSEVRGTF
TGTGCCAGCAGTGAAGTCAGAGGAACCTTC
>TRBV11-3|15|TRBJ2-2|NA|NA
CASSLETRGRGELFF
TGTGCCAGCAGCTTAGAGACACGGGGTCGCGGGGAGCTGTTTTTT
>TRBV18|15|TRBJ1-5|few|NA
CASSPGVSGDQPQHF
TGTGCCAGCTCACCAGGAGTATCGGGGGATCAGCCCCAGCATTTT
>TRBV29-1|15|TRBJ2-4|many|TRBD1
CSVARAGGGKNIQYF
TGCAGCGTGGCTAGGGCAGGGGGTGGCAAAAACATTCAGTACTTC
>TRBV3-1|11|TRBJ1-1|many|NA
CASRGGVEAFF
TGTGCCAGCAGGGGCGGGGTAGAAGCTTTCTTT
>TRBV2|15|TRBJ2-7|NA|TRBD1
CASIYRQGAQGEQYF
TGTGCCAGCATTTACAGACAGGGGGCGCAGGGCGAGCAGTACTTC
>TRBV12-5|13|TRBJ2-3|few|NA
CASGWHSTDTQYF
TGTGCTAGTGGTTGGCACAGCACAGATACGCAGTATTTT
>TRBV7-9|16|TRBJ2-3|NA|TRBD2
CASRPDAGGAPRAQYF
TGTGCCAGCAGGCCAGACGCGGGGGGCGCCCCGAGGGCGCAGTATTTT
>TRBV27|16|TRBJ2-3|many|NA
CASSPSGLLSTDTQYF
TGTGCCAGCAGTCCATCAGGGCTTCTTAGCACAGATACGCAGTATTTT
>TRBV6-2/TRBV6-3|12|TRBJ2-7|NA|NA
CASSHGSYEQYF
TGTGCCAGCAGCCATGGATCCTACGAGCAGTACTTC
>TRBV7-9|13|TRBJ2-1|NA|NA
CASSLVPNNEQFF
TGTGCCAGCAGCTTAGTCCCTAACAATGAGCAGTTCTTC
>TRBV7-9|17|TRBJ1-5|many|TRBD1
CASSSSGGTDFNQPQHF
TGTGCCAGCAGCTCTTCCGGGGGGACAGACTTTAATCAGCCCCAGCATTTT
>TRBV28|15|TRBJ2-3|NA|TRBD2
CASGTASGRIDTQYF
TGTGCCAGTGGAACAGCTAGCGGGAGGATAGATACGCAGTATTTT
>TRBV25-1|15|TRBJ2-3|many|TRBD2
CASSVSGRASDTQYF
TGTGCCAGCAGTGTTAGCGGGAGGGCTTCAGATACGCAGTATTTT
>TRBV7-2|13|TRBJ1-1|NA|TRBD1
CASSLGGTGQAFF
TGTGCCAGCAGCTTAGGGGGGACAGGGCAGGCTTTCTTT
>TRBV6-5|16|TRBJ2-3|NA|NA
CASRSGQQTLTDTQYF
TGTGCCAGCAGGTCGGGCCAGCAAACCCTCACAGATACGCAGTATTTT
>TRBV5-1|14|TRBJ2-7|many|TRBD2
CASSLDGRGEEQYF
TGCGCCAGCAGCTTGGACGGCCGGGGGGAAGAGCAGTACTTC
>TRBV20-1|14|TRBJ1-1|many|NA
CSAREPFFMAEAFF
TGCAGTGCTAGAGAGCCCTTTTTTATGGCTGAAGCTTTCTTT
>TRBV12-3/TRBV12-4|15|TRBJ1-5|few|NA
CASSFETSRLQPQHF
TGTGCCAGCAGTTTTGAGACATCAAGGCTTCAGCCCCAGCATTTT
>TRBV6-4|13|TRBJ2-3|many|NA
CASSPDTWDTQYF
TGTGCCAGCAGTCCGGACACTTGGGATACGCAGTATTTT
>TRBV7-2|15|TRBJ1-4|NA|NA
CASSSRGSPNEKLFF
TGTGCCAGCAGCTCGCGGGGTTCCCCTAATGAAAAACTGTTTTTT
>TRBV29-1|13|TRBJ2-1|NA|NA
CSVEKGGANEQFF
TGCAGCGTTGAGAAGGGAGGAGCCAATGAGCAGTTCTTC
>TRBV6-2/TRBV6-3|16|TRBJ1-6|few|NA
CASRSNADKAGSPLHF
TGTGCCAGTAGAAGTAATGCAGACAAGGCGGGTTCACCCCTCCACTTT
>TRBV27|15|TRBJ2-7|few|NA
CASSLFPLQSYEQYF
TGTGCCAGCAGTTTATTTCCCCTTCAATCCTACGAGCAGTACTTC